The present T cell receptor beta chain was sequenced within a study of blood T cell repertoires in COVID-19. About the study: The origin of the acute and convalescent COVID-19 samples was the United States, Italy and Spain. The analysed material was cDNA or gDNA that came from T cells, B-cell-depleted T cells, or PBMCs.

Per the study methods: Estimation of nucleated cell counts was performed using reference gene primer amplification. Only in-frame clones appear in the TCRdb table, and some are missing; sequencing was by immunoSEQ multiplex PCR. V, J and clone size were drawn from that table, and D and trimming were deduced from the DNA. Of 250,000 or so clones in the sample, 70% to 90% were seen once. Germline values: CDR1 SGHDT, CDR2 YYEEEE. The V segment lost 4 bases and the J segment 6 bases; nucleotides outside the gene matches: 13. This CDR3 contains 16 residues. Sequencing was carried out using peripheral blood. The origin of this receptor is a woman aged 40 to 55 who had recovered from COVID-19. V is TRBV5-6 and J is TRBJ2-1, with 7 bases fitting TRBD2. CDR3 sequence: CASSHRGGRAVNEQFF. CDR3 bases: TGTGCCAGCAGCCACCGGGGAGGGAGGGCCGTCAATGAGCAGTTCTTC.